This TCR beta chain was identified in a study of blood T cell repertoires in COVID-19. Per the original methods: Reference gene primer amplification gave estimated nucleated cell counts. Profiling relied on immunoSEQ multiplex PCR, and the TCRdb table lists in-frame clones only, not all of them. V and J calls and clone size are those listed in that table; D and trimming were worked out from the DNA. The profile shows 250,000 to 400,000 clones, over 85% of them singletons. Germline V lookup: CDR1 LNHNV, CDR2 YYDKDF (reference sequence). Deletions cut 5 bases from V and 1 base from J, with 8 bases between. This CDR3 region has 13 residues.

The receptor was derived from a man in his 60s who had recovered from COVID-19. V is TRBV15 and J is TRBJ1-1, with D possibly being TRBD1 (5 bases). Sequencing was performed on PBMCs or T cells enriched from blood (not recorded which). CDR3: CATSQDRNTEAFF. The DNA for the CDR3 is TGTGCCACCAGCCAAGACAGGAACACTGAAGCTTTCTTT.